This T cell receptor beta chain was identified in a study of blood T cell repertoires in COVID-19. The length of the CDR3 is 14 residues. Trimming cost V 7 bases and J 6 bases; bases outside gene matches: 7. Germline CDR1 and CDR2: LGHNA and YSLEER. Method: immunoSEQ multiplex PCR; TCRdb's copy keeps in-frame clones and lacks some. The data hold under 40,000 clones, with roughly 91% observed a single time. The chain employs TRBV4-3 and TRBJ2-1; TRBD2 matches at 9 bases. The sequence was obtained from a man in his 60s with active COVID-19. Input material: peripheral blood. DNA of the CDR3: TGCGCCAGCAAAGGAAGCGGGAGGCCCAATGAGCAGTTCTTC. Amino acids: CASKGSGRPNEQFF.